One sample yielded the 21 T cell receptor beta chains listed below, sequenced in a study of T cell changes during pregnancy in multiple sclerosis. Libraries were prepared by immunoSEQ multiplex PCR; TCRdb keeps only in-frame clonotypes and omits some of them. The sample has roughly 45,000 clones; 93% are singletons. The sample here was CD8+ T cells from peripheral blood mononuclear cells, taken after pregnancy. All receptors derive from a female donor with multiple sclerosis, enrolled in a pregnancy study.

V usage is TRBV7-9 and J usage is TRBJ2-5; D is uncertain. The J call may be faulty, since TRBJ2-7 better matches the DNA end. The CDR3 is made up of 12 amino acids. Germline V gene sequence: CDR1 SEHNR, CDR2 FQNEAQ (reference sequence). DNA of the CDR3: TGTGCCAGCAGCTTAGCAGCCTACGAGCAGTACTTC. Translation gives CASSLAAYEQYF.

The chain employs TRBV6-1 and TRBJ2-1, with 10 bases that match TRBD2. The CDR3 is made up of 16 amino acids. Germline V gene data show CDR1 as MNHNS and CDR2 as SASEGT. Trimming removed 1 base from V and 9 bases from J; junction bases left unmatched: 9. The CDR3 region is CASSEVPLAGVGEQFF. The DNA for the CDR3 is TGTGCCAGCAGTGAAGTCCCCCTAGCGGGAGTGGGTGAGCAGTTCTTC.

The genes are TRBV5-1 and TRBJ1-4; no clear D gene. Germline assignment: CDR1 SGHRS and CDR2 YFSETQ. V lost 2 bases, J lost 7 bases, and 9 bases lay in between. The CDR3 is 13 amino acids. CDR3 in amino acids: CASSFWGGEKLFF. The CDR3 bases are TGCGCCAGCAGCTTTTGGGGAGGTGAAAAACTGTTTTTT.

This clone was detected only a few times. The V and J genes are TRBV5-1 and TRBJ2-1, with D possibly TRBD2 on 6 matching bases. This CDR3 has 14 residues. V lost 7 bases and J 4 bases, leaving 15 bases between the germline ends. From germline, CDR1 is SGHRS and CDR2 YFSETQ. CDR3 sequence: CASGTGSDYNEQFF. The DNA of the CDR3 is TGCGCCAGCGGGACTGGATCAGATTACAATGAGCAGTTCTTC.

The V gene is TRBV5-4, the J gene TRBJ2-2; 8 bases line up with TRBD2. V lost 4 bases and J lost 7; bases outside the gene matches: 9. The CDR3 has 15 residues. The germline CDR1 and CDR2 sequences are SGHNT and YYREEE (reference sequence). The CDR3 DNA reads as TGTGCCAGCAGCCCACTAGCGGATAGGGACGGGGAGCTGTTTTTT. Translation gives CASSPLADRDGELFF.

The chain uses TRBV4-1 and TRBJ1-1; D ambiguous. Trimming took 2 bases from V and 3 from J, leaving 4 bases between them. Germline V lookup: CDR1 MGHRA, CDR2 YSYEKL. This CDR3 comprises 12 residues. The CDR3 spells CASSQSYTEAFF. CDR3 nucleotide sequence: TGCGCCAGCAGCCAATCCTACACTGAAGCTTTCTTT.

The genes are TRBV7-9 and TRBJ2-3; 8 nucleotides align to TRBD1. V lost 5 bases and J lost 2; bases outside the gene matches: 6. The germline V gene has CDR1 SEHNR and CDR2 FQNEAQ (reference sequence). This CDR3 is built from 15 residues. The CDR3 DNA follows: TGTGCCAGCAGCCACCGGGACAGGTCCACAGATACGCAGTATTTT. It codes for CASSHRDRSTDTQYF. The full variable domain, completed using reference TRBV7-9 and TRBJ2-3, is DTGVSQNPRHKITKRGQNVTFRCDPISEHNRLYWYRQTLGQGPEFLTYFQNEAQLEKSRLLSDRFSAERPKGSFSTLEIQRTEQGDSAMYLCASSHRDRSTDTQYFGPGTRLTVL.

This rearrangement joins TRBV7-3 to TRBJ1-1; D is unclear. Looked up from germline, CDR1 is SGHTA and CDR2 is FQGTGA. This CDR3 contains 13 residues. V lost 2 bases and J 1 base, leaving 5 bases between the germline ends. CDR3: CASSLGKNTEAFF. In DNA, the CDR3 is TGTGCCAGCAGCTTAGGCAAGAACACTGAAGCTTTCTTT.

The V and J genes are TRBV5-8 and TRBJ2-7; 10 nucleotides line up with TRBD2. The germline V gene has CDR1 SGHTS and CDR2 YDEGEE. V lost 3 bases, J lost 2 bases, and 5 bases stayed unmatched. The CDR3 spans 15 residues. DNA of the CDR3: TGTGCCAGCAGCTCCCTAGCGGGGGCCACCTACGAGCAGTACTTC. Protein: CASSSLAGATYEQYF.

In its sample, this clone was seen once. This chain links TRBV13 with TRBJ2-7; perhaps TRBD1 as D (5 bases). Germline V gene sequence: CDR1 PRHDT, CDR2 FYEKMQ (reference sequence). V shed 3 bases and J shed 1 base, with 10 bases lying between them. The CDR3 loop spans 14 amino acids. Written as DNA, the CDR3 is TGTGCCAGCAGCTTCTCCGACAGATCCTACGAGCAGTACTTC. This encodes CASSFSDRSYEQYF.

V and J are TRBV7-9 and TRBJ2-1; weak D call: TRBD1 (5 bases). Germline CDR1 and CDR2: SEHNR and FQNEAQ (reference sequence). Trimming shortened V by 5 bases and J by 4 bases, and 18 bases separated the two germline ends. This CDR3 spans 16 amino acids. CDR3 sequence reads: CASSPTPGMGYNEQFF. CDR3 bases: TGTGCCAGCAGCCCAACCCCAGGGATGGGGTACAATGAGCAGTTCTTC.

The chain is built from TRBV4-1 and TRBJ2-4; possibly TRBD1 for D (6 bases). CDR1 and CDR2 (germline): MGHRA, YSYEKL. V lost 6 bases and J 0 bases, leaving 9 bases between the germline ends. This CDR3 contains 14 residues. CDR3 sequence reads: CASSSGVAKNIQYF. For the CDR3, the DNA is TGCGCCAGCAGTTCAGGGGTAGCCAAAAACATTCAGTACTTC.

This clone has a single count. The chain employs TRBV4-1 and TRBJ1-3; possible D gene TRBD1, 5 bases. Germline CDR1 and CDR2: MGHRA and YSYEKL. The CDR3 covers 19 residues. Trimming took 1 base from V and 0 from J, leaving 19 bases between them. CDR3 sequence reads: CASSQALRRTGLSGNTIYF. The DNA for the CDR3 is TGCGCCAGCAGCCAAGCGCTGAGGAGAACGGGACTCTCTGGAAACACCATATATTTT.

This clone was seen just once. J is TRBJ1-5 and V is TRBV19; the D gene is possibly TRBD1 (5 bases). Germline V gene lookup returns CDR1 LNHDA and CDR2 SQIVND (reference sequence). CDR3 length: 16 amino acids. V lost 0 bases and J lost 9, with 18 bases in between. In nucleotides, the CDR3 is TGTGCCAGTAGTATAGATGTTCAGGGTCCGAGGAGGCCCCAGCATTTT. It is translated as CASSIDVQGPRRPQHF.

This clone was seen a single time. The V and J genes are TRBV11-3 and TRBJ2-1; 9 bases agree with TRBD1. Trimming took 5 bases from V and 2 from J; bases not matched to a gene: 7. The CDR3 consists of 16 residues. Germline values: CDR1 SGHNT, CDR2 YENEEA. In DNA, the CDR3 is TGTGCCAGCAGCCTCCGGGACAGGGCCCCCTACAATGAGCAGTTCTTC. This gives the protein CASSLRDRAPYNEQFF.

The genes are TRBV5-5 and TRBJ2-5; D is perhaps TRBD1 (6 bases). The germline gives CDR1 SGHKS, CDR2 YYEKEE (reference sequence). Trimming took 4 bases from V and 0 from J, leaving 19 bases between them. CDR3 size: 17 residues. CDR3 sequence (DNA): TGTGCCAGCAGCCGACTGGACAGCGTCCTTTACCAAGAGACCCAGTACTTC. It is translated as CASSRLDSVLYQETQYF.

The chain joins TRBV27 to TRBJ2-5; 9 bases agree with TRBD1. The V gene end was trimmed by 4 bases and the J gene end by 2 bases; junction bases not matched to a gene: 5. Per germline, CDR1 MNHEY and CDR2 SMNVEV (reference sequence). This CDR3 region has 15 residues. CDR3 DNA sequence: TGTGCCAGCAGTTCTAGGGACAGGGTTCAAGAGACCCAGTACTTC. Translation: CASSSRDRVQETQYF.

This clone appeared once. V gene TRBV28 combines with J gene TRBJ2-3; TRBD1 matches at 9 bases. Germline V lookup: CDR1 MDHEN, CDR2 SYDVKM. The V and J ends lost 10 bases and 3 bases, in that order; junction bases with no gene match: 2. The CDR3 has 12 residues. The CDR3 protein is CATGQGTDTQYF. CDR3 DNA: TGTGCCACGGGACAGGGAACAGATACGCAGTATTTT.

The chain links TRBV7-2 to TRBJ2-2; the D gene is possibly TRBD1 (5 bases). Trimming shortened V by 2 bases and J by 3 bases, and 10 bases separated the two germline ends. CDR1 and CDR2 from the germline V gene are SGHTA and FQGNSA. There are 15 residues in the CDR3. The CDR3 reads CASSLNRLYTGELFF. The CDR3 nucleotides read TGTGCCAGCAGCTTAAACAGGCTCTACACCGGGGAGCTGTTTTTT. The variable domain in full, with the rest retrieved from reference TRBV7-2 and TRBJ2-2, is GAGVSQSPSNKVTEKGKDVELRCDPISGHTALYWYRQSLGQGLEFLIYFQGNSAPDKSGLPSDRFSAERTGGSVSTLTIQRTQQEDSAVYLCASSLNRLYTGELFFGEGSRLTVL.

The chain has TRBV4-2 and TRBJ2-7; 7 bases are a match to TRBD1. The CDR3 totals 15 residues. Germline loops: CDR1 LGHNA, CDR2 YNFKEQ. J was trimmed by 0 bases and V by 0 bases; bases with no gene match: 2. The CDR3, as DNA: TGTGCCAGCAGCCAAGAGGGGGACAGCTCCTACGAGCAGTACTTC. Translating it yields CASSQEGDSSYEQYF.

This sequence joins TRBV7-9 and TRBJ1-1; maybe TRBD1 (5 bases). CDR3 size: 13 residues. Trimming pared 5 bases from V and 6 bases from J, leaving 13 bases between. Germline values: CDR1 SEHNR, CDR2 FQNEAQ (reference sequence). CDR3 bases: TGTGCCAGCAGCGCCCCAGGGCCCCCTGAAGCTTTCTTT. It is translated as CASSAPGPPEAFF.